This TCR beta chain was sequenced for a study of T-cell reconstitution after alpha-beta-depleted transplantation in children. Study outcomes and limitations: The study reportedly traced alpha-beta T cells about two months after transplant to several hundred expanded graft clones. A year post-transplant, T-cell counts and diversity derived mostly from newly produced T cells.

J was trimmed by 3 bases and V by 5 bases; bases with no gene match: 3. CDR3 length equals 14 residues. In its sample, this clonotype was seen many times. The antigen is undetermined. A TCRbeta library incorporating unique molecular identifiers was prepared. TCRdb passed the PCR reads through MiXCR, listing each CDR3 protein once. This sample carries about 200,000 distinct CDR3 sequences, 5.5% to 7% of them seen once, and the ten largest clones take about 5.5%. The receptor comes from a boy aged 2 to 10 with acute lymphoblastic leukemia, due to receive a stem cell transplant. The chain employs TRBV12-3 or TRBV12-4 and TRBJ2-1, with 8 bases aligning to TRBD2. The sequenced sample was PBMCs, obtained before TCRalphabeta/CD19-depleted stem cell transplant. CDR3 in DNA: TGTGCCAGCAGTCAAAGCGGGGGCTACAATGAGCAGTTCTTC. It is translated as CASSQSGGYNEQFF.